The rows below give T cell receptor beta chains drawn from one sample of a study of shared clonotypes between healthy human individuals. Generated by immunoSEQ multiplex PCR, the TCRdb table keeps only in-frame clones and is missing some. The repertoire holds about 2,200,000 clones, with under 95% as singletons. Sequenced sample: naive CD8+ T cells from PBMCs. These receptors originate from a man between 18 and 35 years old in good health. Some clones in this sample may be carry-over from other donors' samples. Each CDR3 is given with its conserved first and last residue. The D gene is left open where the match is weak. A clone size is listed for some rows: how often the clone was seen (once, few, many), or a class if it is expanded.

j_call d_call clone_size v_call cdr3_nt cdr3_aa
TRBJ2-7 - - TRBV6-5 TGTGCCAGCAGTTACAATTTAGGGGACAAGGGTTACGAGCAGTACTTC CASSYNLGDKGYEQYF
TRBJ2-1 TRBD2 few TRBV4-1 TGCGCCAGCAGCCAAGATGGAGGCGGGAGGGCCTACAATGAGCAGTTCTTC CASSQDGGGRAYNEQFF
TRBJ2-1 - - TRBV19 TGTGCCAGTAGTATAGGACCTTCCTCCTACAATGAGCAGTTCTTC CASSIGPSSYNEQFF
TRBJ2-5 - - TRBV5-6 TGTGCCAGCAGCTTGGTGTATGAGTCGACTCAAGAGACCCAGTACTTC CASSLVYESTQETQYF
TRBJ1-2 - - TRBV11-2 TGTGCCAGCAGCTTAGTGAGGGCGGAGGTCGGCTATGGCTACACCTTC CASSLVRAEVGYGYTF
TRBJ1-1 - few TRBV7-6 TGTGCCAGCAGCGTATTCTCGGGACAGAACACTGAAGCTTTCTTT CASSVFSGQNTEAFF
TRBJ2-5 - once TRBV5-1 TGCGCCAGCAGCTTGGATTTTCGTAGGGGGCAAGAGACCCAGTACTTC CASSLDFRRGQETQYF
TRBJ1-1 TRBD1 - TRBV11-2 TGTGCCAGCAGCGAACGGGACAGGTCTGAAGCTTTCTTT CASSERDRSEAFF
TRBJ1-2 TRBD1 - TRBV4-3 TGCGCCAGCAGCCAAGATATAGGGACAGGGTTAGGGGCTAACTATGGCTACACCTTC CASSQDIGTGLGANYGYTF
TRBJ2-2 TRBD2 - TRBV7-8 TGTGCCAGCAGCTTAAGGAAGAGCGGGAGGTTAAACACCGGGGAGCTGTTTTTT CASSLRKSGRLNTGELFF
TRBJ2-7 - once TRBV18 TGTGCCAGCTCACCAGGACAGAACAACTACGAGCAGTACTTC CASSPGQNNYEQYF
TRBJ2-7 - - TRBV27 TGTGCCAGCAGTCCGGGCCTAACCTACGAGCAGTACTTC CASSPGLTYEQYF
TRBJ2-7 TRBD1 - TRBV2 TGTGCCAGCAGTGAACTGTTCGAGGGGGCGTACGAGCAGTACTTC CASSELFEGAYEQYF